This T cell receptor (beta chain) appears in the sequencing data of a study of cytomegalovirus exposure and HLA in healthy donors. TCRdb's copy holds only in-frame clones and misses some; the assay was immunoSEQ multiplex PCR. The table includes fewer than 250,000 clones, around 88% detected once. Material: PBMCs. The receptor was isolated from a woman aged 18 to 35 in good health and CMV-seronegative.

For the CDR3, the DNA is TGTGCCAGCAGCTTCAACAGTGCCTACGAGCAGTACTTC. Protein sequence: CASSFNSAYEQYF. The chain uses TRBV7-2 and TRBJ2-7; D ambiguous. The CDR3 is made up of 13 amino acids. CDR1 SGHTA and CDR2 FQGNSA come from the germline V gene. Trimming took 3 bases from V and 2 from J, leaving 8 bases between them.